The T cell receptor (beta chain) under discussion was sequenced for a study of OX40 agonist ivuxolimab in advanced cancers. The CDR3 has 14 residues. In germline, CDR1 is SGHKS, CDR2 YYEKEE (reference sequence). The germline V and J ends were trimmed by 4 bases and 2 bases, with 9 bases remaining between them. Assay used: immunoSEQ multiplex PCR; TCRdb lists only in-frame clones, some missing. The table records 50,000 to 65,000 clones, roughly 84% of them present only once. The receptor's source is an adult with an advanced solid tumor such as melanoma, head and neck, liver or kidney cancer. V usage is TRBV5-5 and J usage is TRBJ2-2; weak D call: TRBD1 (5 bases). Sequencing was performed on CD4+ or CD8+ T cells sorted from blood, taken in a trial of the OX40 agonist ivuxolimab. The CDR3 DNA reads as TGTGCCAGCAGCCTGGGGCGAAACACCGGGGAGCTGTTTTTT. This sequence encodes CASSLGRNTGELFF.